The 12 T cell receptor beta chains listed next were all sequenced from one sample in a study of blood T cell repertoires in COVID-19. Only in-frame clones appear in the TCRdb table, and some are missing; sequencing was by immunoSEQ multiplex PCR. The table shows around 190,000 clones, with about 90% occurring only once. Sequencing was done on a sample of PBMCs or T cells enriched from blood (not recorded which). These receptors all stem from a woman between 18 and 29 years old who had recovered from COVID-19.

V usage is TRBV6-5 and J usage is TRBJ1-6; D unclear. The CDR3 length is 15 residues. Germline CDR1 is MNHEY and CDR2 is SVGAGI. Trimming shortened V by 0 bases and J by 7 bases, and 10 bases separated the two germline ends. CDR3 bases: TGTGCCAGCAGTTACTCGCCGAACCTAAATTCACCCCTCCACTTT. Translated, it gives CASSYSPNLNSPLHF.

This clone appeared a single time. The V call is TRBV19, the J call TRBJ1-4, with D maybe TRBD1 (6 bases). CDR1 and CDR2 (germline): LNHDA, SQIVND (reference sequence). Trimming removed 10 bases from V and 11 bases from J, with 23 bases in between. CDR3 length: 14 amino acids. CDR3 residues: CATLTGSPNVKLFF. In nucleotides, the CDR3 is TGTGCCACTCTCACAGGGTCGCCTAATGTTAAACTGTTTTTT.

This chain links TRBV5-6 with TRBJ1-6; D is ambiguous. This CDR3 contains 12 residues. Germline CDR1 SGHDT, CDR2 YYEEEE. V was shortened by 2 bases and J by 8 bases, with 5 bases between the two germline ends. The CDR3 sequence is CASSFVDSPLHF. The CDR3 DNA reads TGTGCCAGCAGCTTTGTCGATTCACCCCTCCACTTT.

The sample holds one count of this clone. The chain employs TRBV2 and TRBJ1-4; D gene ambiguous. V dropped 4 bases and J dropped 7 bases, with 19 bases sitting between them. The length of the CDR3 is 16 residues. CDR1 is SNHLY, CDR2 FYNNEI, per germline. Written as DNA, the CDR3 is TGTGCCAGCAGTGTCGGGTTAACGCCCGCCTTTGAAAAACTGTTTTTT. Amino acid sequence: CASSVGLTPAFEKLFF.

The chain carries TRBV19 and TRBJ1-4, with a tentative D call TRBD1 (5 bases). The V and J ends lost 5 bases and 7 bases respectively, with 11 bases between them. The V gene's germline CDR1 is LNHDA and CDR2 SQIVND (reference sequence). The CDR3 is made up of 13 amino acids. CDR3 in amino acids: CASSRLGGEKLFF. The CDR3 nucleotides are TGTGCCAGTAGTCGTCTCGGGGGTGAAAAACTGTTTTTT.

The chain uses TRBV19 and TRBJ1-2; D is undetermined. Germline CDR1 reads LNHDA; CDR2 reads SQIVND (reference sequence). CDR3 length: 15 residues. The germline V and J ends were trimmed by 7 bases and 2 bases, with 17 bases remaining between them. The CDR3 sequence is CASNPIREENYGYTF. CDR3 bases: TGTGCCAGTAACCCAATAAGGGAGGAGAACTATGGCTACACCTTC.

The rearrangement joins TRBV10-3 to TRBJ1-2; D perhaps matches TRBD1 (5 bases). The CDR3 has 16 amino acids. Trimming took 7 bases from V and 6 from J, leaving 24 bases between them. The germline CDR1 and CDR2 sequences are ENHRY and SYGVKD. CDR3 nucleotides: TGTGCCATCACCCGGGAGGGGCTCCCGCAATCTCATGGCTACACCTTC. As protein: CAITREGLPQSHGYTF.

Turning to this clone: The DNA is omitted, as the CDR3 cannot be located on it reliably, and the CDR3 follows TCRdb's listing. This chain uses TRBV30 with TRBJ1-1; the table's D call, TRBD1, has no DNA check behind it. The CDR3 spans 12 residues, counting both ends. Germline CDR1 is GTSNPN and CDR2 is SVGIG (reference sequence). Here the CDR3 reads CAWGAGAPVGGF.

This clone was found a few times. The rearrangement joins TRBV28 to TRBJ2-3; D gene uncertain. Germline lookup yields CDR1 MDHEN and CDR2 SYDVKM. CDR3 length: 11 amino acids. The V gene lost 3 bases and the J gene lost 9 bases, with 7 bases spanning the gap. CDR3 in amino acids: CASSLERTQYF. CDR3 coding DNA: TGTGCCAGCAGTTTGGAGAGGACGCAGTATTTT.

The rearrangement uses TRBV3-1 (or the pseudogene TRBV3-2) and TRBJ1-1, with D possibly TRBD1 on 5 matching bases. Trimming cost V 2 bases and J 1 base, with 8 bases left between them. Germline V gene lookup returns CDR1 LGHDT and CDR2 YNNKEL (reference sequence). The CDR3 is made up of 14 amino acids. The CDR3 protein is CASSQIQGNTEAFF. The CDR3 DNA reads TGTGCCAGCAGCCAAATTCAGGGGAACACTGAAGCTTTCTTT.

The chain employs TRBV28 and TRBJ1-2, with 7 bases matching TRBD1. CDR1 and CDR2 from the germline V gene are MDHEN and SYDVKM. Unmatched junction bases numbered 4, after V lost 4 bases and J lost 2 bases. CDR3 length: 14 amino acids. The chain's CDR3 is CASSSGGVNYGYTF. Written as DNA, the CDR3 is TGTGCCAGCAGTTCAGGGGGAGTGAACTATGGCTACACCTTC.

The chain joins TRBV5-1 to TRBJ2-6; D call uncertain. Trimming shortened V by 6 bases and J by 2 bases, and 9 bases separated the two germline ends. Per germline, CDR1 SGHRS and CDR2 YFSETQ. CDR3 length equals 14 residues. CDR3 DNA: TGCGCCAGCACCCCGGTGGCTGGGGCCAACGTCCTGACTTTC. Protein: CASTPVAGANVLTF.